This TCR beta chain appears in the sequencing data of a study of blood T cell repertoires in COVID-19. The wider study: Sites in the United States, Italy and Spain provided acute and convalescent COVID-19 samples.

Some clones are missing from TCRdb's copy, which holds only in-frame ones; the method was immunoSEQ multiplex PCR. Here the sample spans approximately 160,000 clones, approximately 80% being singletons. In germline, CDR1 is GTSNPN, CDR2 SVGIG (reference sequence). The CDR3 runs to 15 residues. V was shortened by 1 base and J by 7 bases, with 17 bases between the two germline ends. J is TRBJ2-1 and V is TRBV30, with a possible D match to TRBD2 (6 bases). The clonotype comes from a human donor in a cohort sampled during active COVID-19. Material for sequencing was peripheral blood. The CDR3 here is CAWSDQSQGLNEQFF. CDR3 coding DNA: TGTGCCTGGAGTGACCAGTCGCAGGGACTGAATGAGCAGTTCTTC.